These 17 T cell receptor beta chains share one sample of origin, sequenced in a study of blood T cells in healthy people across ages. Next came a second PCR, run for roughly 7 to 12 cycles, which used a sample-barcoded 5' primer along with a J-beta primer mix. TCRdb passed the 5' RACE reads through MiXCR, listing each CDR3 protein once. The table includes about 1.5 million distinct CDR3 sequences, under 55% detected once. The source material was blood. These receptors were taken from a woman between 18 and 29 years old in good health.

The CDR3: CSVEATGPAYEQYF. The CDR3 region has the DNA TGCAGCGTTGAAGCGACAGGGCCCGCCTACGAGCAGTACTTC. The genes are TRBV29-1 and TRBJ2-5, with TRBD1 matching over 7 bases. With the DNA end fitting TRBJ2-7 better, the J assignment may be wrong. The CDR3 runs 14 residues. Germline V gives CDR1 SQVTM, CDR2 ANQGSEA.

This CDR3 reads CATSRERQLAGDLTDTQYF. For the CDR3, the DNA is TGTGCCACCAGCAGAGAACGCCAACTAGCGGGGGACCTCACAGATACGCAGTATTTT. The chain couples TRBV15 to TRBJ2-3; 11 bases match TRBD2. Unmatched junction bases numbered 10, after V lost 0 bases and J lost 2 bases. From germline, CDR1 is LNHNV and CDR2 YYDKDF (reference sequence). This CDR3 region has 19 residues.

The chain employs TRBV30 and TRBJ1-1, with D possibly TRBD1 on 5 matching bases. This CDR3 contains 12 residues. The germline V gene encodes CDR1 GTSNPN and CDR2 SVGIG (reference sequence). The germline V and J ends were trimmed by 2 bases and 10 bases, with 14 bases remaining between them. CDR3 DNA sequence: TGTGCCTGGAGTACCGGAGCGGGGGGAGCTTTCTTT. Its translation: CAWSTGAGGAFF.

This chain uses TRBV2 with TRBJ2-7, with D possibly matching TRBD2 (6 bases). V lost 6 bases, J lost 0 bases, and 15 bases lay in between. This CDR3 is 15 amino acids long. Germline lookup yields CDR1 SNHLY and CDR2 FYNNEI. CDR3 protein: CASRANSGFSYEQYF. The CDR3 DNA reads as TGTGCCAGCAGAGCAAATAGCGGTTTCTCCTACGAGCAGTACTTC.

The V and J genes are TRBV20-1 and TRBJ1-6; D is undetermined. CDR3 length: 15 residues. V lost 4 bases to trimming and J lost 0 bases, with 10 bases between them. In germline, CDR1 is DFQATT, CDR2 SNEGSKA (reference sequence). This chain's CDR3 is CSANAESSYNSPLHF. CDR3 nucleotides: TGCAGTGCTAACGCGGAAAGCTCCTATAATTCACCCCTCCACTTT.

The CDR3 loop is CASRRGGASDTQYF. The CDR3 DNA reads TGCGCCAGTCGTAGAGGGGGGGCATCGGATACGCAGTATTTT. This rearrangement joins TRBV5-1 to TRBJ2-3, with D possibly matching TRBD2 (7 bases). The germline CDR1 and CDR2 sequences are SGHRS and YFSETQ. V gave up 8 bases and J gave up 6 bases, with 19 bases separating them. CDR3 length equals 14 residues.

This clonotype was seen a single time. The V gene is TRBV4-3, the J gene TRBJ1-1; D is unclear. V was pared by 3 bases and J by 4 bases, with 21 bases between. The CDR3 totals 17 residues. In germline, CDR1 is LGHNA, CDR2 YSLEER. The CDR3: CASSHPPRRGRATEAFF. Written as DNA, the CDR3 is TGCGCCAGCAGCCATCCCCCAAGACGAGGGAGGGCCACTGAAGCTTTCTTT.

This sequence joins TRBV7-2 and TRBJ2-7; the D is unclear. Germline V gene sequence: CDR1 SGHTA, CDR2 FQGNSA. The CDR3 has 11 residues. The germline V and J ends were trimmed by 6 bases and 5 bases, with 8 bases remaining between them. The DNA for the CDR3 is TGTGCCAGCAGGGTTGGGAACGAGCAGTACTTC. Translating gives CASRVGNEQYF.

The chain uses TRBV10-3 and TRBJ1-2; a possible D gene is TRBD1 (5 bases). The CDR3 is 14 residues long. Germline CDR1 is ENHRY and CDR2 is SYGVKD. V was cut by 6 bases and J by 3 bases, with 14 bases left in between. The CDR3 region is CAIRPQDTYYGYTF. The CDR3 region has the DNA TGTGCCATCAGGCCACAGGATACCTACTATGGCTACACCTTC.

The gene calls are TRBV5-1 and TRBJ1-5; a possible D gene is TRBD1 (5 bases). Germline CDR1 and CDR2: SGHRS and YFSETQ. V dropped 4 bases and J dropped 5 bases, with 10 bases sitting between them. The CDR3 has 13 amino acids. Here the CDR3 reads CASSKGDDQPQHF. CDR3 coding DNA: TGCGCCAGCAGCAAAGGGGACGATCAGCCCCAGCATTTT.

This clonotype was counted a single time. The chain employs TRBV20-1 and TRBJ1-1, with D possibly being TRBD1 (5 bases). The V end lost 1 base, the J end lost 8 bases, and 11 bases lay between the germline ends. Per germline, CDR1 DFQATT and CDR2 SNEGSKA (reference sequence). CDR3 length equals 12 residues. CDR3 bases: TGCAGTGCTAGAGGGGAGACAGCCGAAGCTTTCTTT. It is translated as CSARGETAEAFF.

In its sample, this clonotype was seen a few times. This rearrangement joins TRBV28 to TRBJ2-4, with 16 bases identical to TRBD2. This CDR3 is 22 amino acids long. V gave up 2 bases and J gave up 3 bases; unmatched junction bases: 16. The germline V gene encodes CDR1 MDHEN and CDR2 SYDVKM. The CDR3 DNA sequence: TGTGCCAGCAGTTTACCTCCTCCCGGGACTAGCGGGAGGGCCGGAGTCAAAAACATTCAGTACTTC. The encoded protein is CASSLPPPGTSGRAGVKNIQYF.

The V call is TRBV20-1, the J call TRBJ1-2; no reliable D call. V was trimmed by 6 bases and J by 2 bases, leaving 16 bases between them. Germline-derived CDR1 and CDR2 are DFQATT and SNEGSKA (reference sequence). There are 14 residues in the CDR3. DNA for the CDR3: TGCAGTGCCCGAGTAGGGCAGTTCAACTATGGCTACACCTTC. Residues: CSARVGQFNYGYTF.

This chain links TRBV9 with TRBJ1-1; tentative D call: TRBD1 (6 bases). Germline V lookup: CDR1 SGDLS, CDR2 YYNGEE. The V end was cut by 3 bases, the J end by 11 bases, with 17 bases between. There are 13 residues in the CDR3. CDR3 sequence (DNA): TGTGCCAGCAGCGCCACAGGGCTACGGGGGGCTTTCTTT. Its protein product is CASSATGLRGAFF.

The J gene is TRBJ1-2, the V gene TRBV14; D remains ambiguous. This CDR3 spans 14 amino acids. V dropped 1 base and J dropped 4 bases, with 10 bases sitting between them. CDR1 SGHDN and CDR2 FVKESK come from the germline V gene. The CDR3 reads CASSQGGSGYGYTF. The CDR3 region has the DNA TGTGCCAGCAGCCAAGGTGGATCTGGCTATGGCTACACCTTC.

This clonotype was observed a handful of times. The genes are TRBV28 and TRBJ1-2; 7 nucleotides agree with TRBD1. Germline-derived CDR1 and CDR2 are MDHEN and SYDVKM. V lost 10 bases to trimming and J lost 4 bases; unmatched junction nucleotides: 9. This CDR3 has 13 residues. The CDR3 loop is CATKWTGPYGYTF. The CDR3 DNA is TGTGCCACGAAATGGACAGGCCCCTATGGCTACACCTTC.

The J gene is TRBJ2-1, the V gene TRBV20-1, with D unclear. The J call is uncertain, as TRBJ2-7 better fits the DNA end. The CDR3 loop spans 14 amino acids. Per the germline V gene, CDR1 is DFQATT and CDR2 is SNEGSKA (reference sequence). The CDR3 sequence is CSASRTRIYNEQYF. The CDR3 DNA follows: TGCAGTGCTAGCCGGACGAGGATTTACAATGAGCAGTACTTC.